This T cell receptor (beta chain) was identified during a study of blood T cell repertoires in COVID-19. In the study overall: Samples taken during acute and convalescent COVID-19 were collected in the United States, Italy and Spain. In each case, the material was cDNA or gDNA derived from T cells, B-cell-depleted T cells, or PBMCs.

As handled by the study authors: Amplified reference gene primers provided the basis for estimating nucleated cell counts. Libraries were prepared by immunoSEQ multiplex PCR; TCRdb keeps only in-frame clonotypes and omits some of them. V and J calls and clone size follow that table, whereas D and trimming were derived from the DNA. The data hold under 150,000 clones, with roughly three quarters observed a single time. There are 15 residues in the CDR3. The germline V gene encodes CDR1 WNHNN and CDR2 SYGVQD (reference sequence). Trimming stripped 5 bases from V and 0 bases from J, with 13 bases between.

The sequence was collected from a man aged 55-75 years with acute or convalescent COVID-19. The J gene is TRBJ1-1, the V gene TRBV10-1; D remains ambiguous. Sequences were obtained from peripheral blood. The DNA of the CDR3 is TGCGCCAGCAGTCCCGGAGGGAACATGAACACTGAAGCTTTCTTT. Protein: CASSPGGNMNTEAFF.